This is a list of T cell receptor beta chains from one sample in a study of CD8+CD57+ T cells in acquired aplastic anemia. TCRdb reprocessed the reads with MiXCR, giving one entry per CDR3 protein. The table has over 150,000 distinct CDR3 sequences, about 50% seen once. Sequencing input: sorted CD4+, CD8+, or CD8+CD57+ T cells (not recorded which) from PBMCs. These receptors all come from a human donor with aplastic anemia. The CDR3 runs from the conserved cysteine through the conserved F or W. A D gene is named only where the DNA matches it firmly. A clone size is listed for some rows: how often the clone was seen (once, few, many), or a class if it is expanded.

>-|-|TRBJ1-2|TRBV3-1
CASSQEFRNYGYTF
TGTGCCAGCAGCCAAGAATTCAGGAACTATGGCTACACCTTC
>-|-|TRBJ2-6|TRBV25-1
CASSEWGLGAFGGANVLTF
TGTGCCAGCAGTGAATGGGGATTGGGGGCCTTTGGTGGGGCCAACGTCCTGACTTTC
>-|-|TRBJ2-1|TRBV29-1
CSVEDAGVNEQF
TGCAGCGTTGAAGATGCTGGGGTCAATGAGCAGTTC
>TRBD1|-|TRBJ1-2|TRBV10-3
CAISPGQGIDNGYTF
TGTGCCATCAGCCCGGGACAGGGAATTGATAATGGCTACACCTTC
>-|-|TRBJ1-2|TRBV7-8
CASSLGGRFYGYTF
TGTGCCAGCAGCTTAGGGGGCAGATTCTATGGCTACACCTTC
>-|many|TRBJ1-2|TRBV19
CASTPFGQGVNYGYTF
TGTGCCAGTACCCCTTTTGGGCAGGGAGTTAACTATGGCTACACCTTC
>-|many|TRBJ1-6|TRBV7-8
CASSLIPPGRNSPLHF
TGTGCCAGCAGCTTAATCCCACCGGGAAGAAATTCACCCCTCCACTTT
>-|many|TRBJ2-3|TRBV7-2
CASTLWGAGSTDTQYF
TGTGCCAGCACCTTATGGGGGGCGGGAAGCACAGATACGCAGTATTTT
>-|-|TRBJ2-5|TRBV7-2
CASSADRSQGTQYF
TGTGCCAGCAGCGCCGACCGATCACAGGGGACCCAGTACTTC
>-|many|TRBJ2-7|TRBV6-1
CASTADRWSSYEQYF
TGTGCCAGCACCGCAGACAGGTGGAGCTCCTACGAGCAGTACTTC
>-|many|TRBJ2-2|TRBV5-1
CASSLYMNRDGDVGELFF
TGCGCCAGCAGCCTGTACATGAACCGGGACGGTGATGTAGGGGAGCTGTTTTTT
>-|-|TRBJ1-1|TRBV19
CASKAVSNTEAFF
TGTGCCAGTAAAGCGGTTAGTAACACTGAAGCTTTCTTT
>TRBD1|many|TRBJ2-2|TRBV10-1
CATTALAPGQGNAGELFF
TGCGCCACAACGGCACTAGCACCGGGACAGGGGAACGCCGGGGAGCTGTTTTTT
>-|-|TRBJ2-1|TRBV5-4
CASSLAGGRNLNEQLF
TGTGCCAGCAGCTTGGCCGGGGGGCGGAACCTCAATGAGCAGCTCTTC
>-|once|TRBJ1-6|TRBV10-3
CAISESDGTRSPLHF
TGTGCCATCAGTGAGTCGGACGGGACACGGTCACCCCTCCACTTT
>-|-|TRBJ2-2|TRBV10-3
CAIPRGPTDTGELFF
TGTGCCATACCCCGGGGTCCGACGGACACCGGGGAGCTGTTTTTT
>TRBD1|few|TRBJ2-3|TRBV2
CASGTGEDTQYF
TGTGCCAGCGGGACAGGGGAAGATACGCAGTATTTT
>-|-|TRBJ2-3|TRBV2
CASSGQHAGTDPQYF
TGTGCCAGCAGTGGACAGCACGCAGGCACAGATCCGCAGTATTTT
>-|-|TRBJ1-6|TRBV2
CASKEDVGDSPLHF
TGTGCCAGCAAGGAGGACGTGGGAGATTCACCCCTCCACTTT
>-|many|TRBJ1-1|TRBV6-6
CASSYSQGLGTEAFF
TGTGCCAGCAGTTACTCACAGGGTCTGGGCACTGAAGCTTTCTTT
>TRBD1|many|TRBJ1-6|TRBV27
CASSLGGPSNNSPLHF
TGTGCCAGCAGCTTAGGGGGCCCGTCCAATAATTCACCCCTCCACTTT
>-|few|TRBJ2-1|TRBV3-1
CASSQTGGPRINEQFF
TGTGCCAGCAGCCAAACCGGGGGCCCCCGGATTAATGAGCAGTTCTTC
>-|-|TRBJ1-5|TRBV29-1
CSVEEGSNQPQHF
TGCAGCGTTGAAGAAGGTAGCAATCAGCCCCAGCATTTT
>-|many|TRBJ1-5|TRBV12-3/TRBV12-4
CASKAGVWQPQHF
TGTGCCTCCAAGGCGGGGGTGTGGCAGCCCCAGCATTTT
>TRBD2|-|TRBJ2-2|TRBV2
CASSRLAETGELFF
TGTGCCAGCAGCCGACTAGCGGAGACCGGGGAGCTGTTTTTT
>-|-|TRBJ2-1|TRBV10-1
CASSTTYNEQFF
TGCGCCAGCAGTACTACTTACAATGAGCAGTTCTTC